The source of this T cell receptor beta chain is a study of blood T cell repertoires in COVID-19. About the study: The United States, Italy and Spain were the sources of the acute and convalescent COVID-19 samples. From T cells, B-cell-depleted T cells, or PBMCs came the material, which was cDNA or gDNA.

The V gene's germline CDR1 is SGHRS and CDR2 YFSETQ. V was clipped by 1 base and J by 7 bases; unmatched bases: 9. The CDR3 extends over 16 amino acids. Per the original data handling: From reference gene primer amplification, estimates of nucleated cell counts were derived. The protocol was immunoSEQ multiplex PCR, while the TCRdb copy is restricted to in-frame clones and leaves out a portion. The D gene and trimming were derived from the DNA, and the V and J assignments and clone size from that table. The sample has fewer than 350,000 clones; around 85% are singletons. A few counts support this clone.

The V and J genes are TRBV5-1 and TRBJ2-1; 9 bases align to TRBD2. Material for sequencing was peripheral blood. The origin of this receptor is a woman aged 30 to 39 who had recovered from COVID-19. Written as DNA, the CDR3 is TGCGCCAGCAGCTTGAAATCCGCGGGGGGGAATAATGAGCAGTTCTTC. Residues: CASSLKSAGGNNEQFF.